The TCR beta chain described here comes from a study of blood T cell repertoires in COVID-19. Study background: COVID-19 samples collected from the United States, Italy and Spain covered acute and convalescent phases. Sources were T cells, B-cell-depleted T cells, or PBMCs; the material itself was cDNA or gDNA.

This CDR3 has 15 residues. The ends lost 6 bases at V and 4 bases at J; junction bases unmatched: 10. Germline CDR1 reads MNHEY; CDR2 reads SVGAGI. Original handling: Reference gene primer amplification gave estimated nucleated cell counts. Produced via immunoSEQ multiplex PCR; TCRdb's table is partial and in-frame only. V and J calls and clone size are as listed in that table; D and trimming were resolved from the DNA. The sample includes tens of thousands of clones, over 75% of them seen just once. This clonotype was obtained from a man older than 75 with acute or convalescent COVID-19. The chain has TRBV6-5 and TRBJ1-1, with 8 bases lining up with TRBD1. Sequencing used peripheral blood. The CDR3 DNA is TGTGCCAGCAGCGATAATCGACAGGGGAGCACTGAAGCTTTCTTT. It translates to CASSDNRQGSTEAFF.